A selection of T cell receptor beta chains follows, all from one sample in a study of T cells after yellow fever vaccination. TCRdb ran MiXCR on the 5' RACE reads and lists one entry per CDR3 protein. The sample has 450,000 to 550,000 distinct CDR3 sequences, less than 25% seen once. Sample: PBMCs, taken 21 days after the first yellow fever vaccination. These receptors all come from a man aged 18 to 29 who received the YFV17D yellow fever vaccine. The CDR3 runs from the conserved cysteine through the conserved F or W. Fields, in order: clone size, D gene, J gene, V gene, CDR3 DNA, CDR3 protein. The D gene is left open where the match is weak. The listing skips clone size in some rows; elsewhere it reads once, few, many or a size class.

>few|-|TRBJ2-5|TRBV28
TGTGCCAGCAGTTTAAGAGGAGCGTTAGCCTTAGAGACCCAGTACTTC
CASSLRGALALETQYF
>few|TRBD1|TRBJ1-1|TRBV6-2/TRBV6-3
TGTGCCAGCAGTCAAACAGGGGACGCTTTCTTT
CASSQTGDAFF
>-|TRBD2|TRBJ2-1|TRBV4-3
TGCGCCAGCAGCCAAACGACTAGCTTCAGTGAGCAGTTCTTC
CASSQTTSFSEQFF
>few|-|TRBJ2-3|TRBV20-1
TGCAGTGCTAGAGTTCTAGCTATGGCAGATACGCAGTATTTT
CSARVLAMADTQYF
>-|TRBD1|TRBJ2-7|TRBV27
TGTGCCAGCAGTTTATCTCGGGACAGCTACGAGCAGTACTTC
CASSLSRDSYEQYF
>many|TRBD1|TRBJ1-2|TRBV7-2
TGTGCCAGCAGCTTAGTGGGGACAGGTGATGGCTACACCTTC
CASSLVGTGDGYTF
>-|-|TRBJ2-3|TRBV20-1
TGCAGTGCTCCTTTAAGCACAGATACGCAGTATTTT
CSAPLSTDTQYF
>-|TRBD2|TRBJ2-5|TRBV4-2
TGTGCCAGCAGCCAACTCCTAGCGGGGGGCTCCCAAGAGACCCAGTACTTC
CASSQLLAGGSQETQYF
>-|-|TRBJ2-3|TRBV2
TGTGCCAGCACAGGGCTTAGCGTTTCCACAGATACGCAGTATTTT
CASTGLSVSTDTQYF
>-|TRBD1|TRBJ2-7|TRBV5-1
TGCGCCAGCAGCCTAGGACAGGGGGCGAATTGGGAGCAGTACTTC
CASSLGQGANWEQYF
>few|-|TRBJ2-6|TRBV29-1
TGCAGCGTTTCATCCTCTGGGGCCAACGTCCTGACTTTC
CSVSSSGANVLTF
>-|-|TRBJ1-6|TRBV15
TGTGCCACAGGGCCGAGCGCGAGCCTTAATAATTCACCCCTCCACTTT
CATGPSASLNNSPLHF
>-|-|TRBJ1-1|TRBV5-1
TGCGCCAGCGCCGTGGGGGGGAACACTGAAGCTTTCTTT
CASAVGGNTEAFF
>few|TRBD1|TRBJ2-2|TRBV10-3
TGTGCCATCAGTGGACAGGGGGCTGGAAGCGGGGAGCTGTTTTTT
CAISGQGAGSGELFF
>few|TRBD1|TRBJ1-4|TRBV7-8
TGTGCCAGCAGCCCCCTGGGACAGACTGATGAAAAACTGTTTTTT
CASSPLGQTDEKLFF
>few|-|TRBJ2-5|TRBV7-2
TGTGCCAGCAGCTTAGGGGGCGTGGTGGGAGAGACCCAGTACTTC
CASSLGGVVGETQYF
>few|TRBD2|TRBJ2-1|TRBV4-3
TGCGCCAGCAGCCAAGACCCCAGCGGGACCTCCTACAATGAGCAGTTCTTC
CASSQDPSGTSYNEQFF
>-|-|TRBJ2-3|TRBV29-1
TGCAGCGCGGAAGGGTTAAGGGGGGGAAACACAGATACGCAGTATTTT
CSAEGLRGGNTDTQYF
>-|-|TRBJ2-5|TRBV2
TGTGCCAGCGGATCCATTCAAGAGACCCAGTACTTC
CASGSIQETQYF
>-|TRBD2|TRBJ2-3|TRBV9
TGTGCCAGCACGGCGGCTAGCGGGATCACAGATACGCAGTATTTT
CASTAASGITDTQYF
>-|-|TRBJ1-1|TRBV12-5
TGTGCTAGTGGTTTGGTATCCGGGTCCCTAATGAACACTGAAGCTTTCTTT
CASGLVSGSLMNTEAFF
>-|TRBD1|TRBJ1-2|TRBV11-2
TGTGCCAGCAGCTTAGAAGGGGGCGCATCCTATGGCTACACCTTC
CASSLEGGASYGYTF
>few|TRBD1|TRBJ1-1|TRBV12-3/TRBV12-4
TGTGCCAGCTGCACAGGGGTCCCTGAAGCTTTCTTT
CASCTGVPEAFF
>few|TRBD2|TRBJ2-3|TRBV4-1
TGCGCCAGCAGCCTAGCGGGACAAACGGTAGATACGCAGTATTTT
CASSLAGQTVDTQYF
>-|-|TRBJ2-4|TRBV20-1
TGCAGTGCTGGGGGGAACATTCAGTACTTC
CSAGGNIQYF
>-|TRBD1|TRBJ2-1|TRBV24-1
TGTGCCACCAGGGGGACAGGGGACGGTGAGCAGTTCTTC
CATRGTGDGEQFF
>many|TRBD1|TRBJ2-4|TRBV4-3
TGCGCCAGCAGCCGGGACAGGGAAAACATTCAGTACTTC
CASSRDRENIQYF
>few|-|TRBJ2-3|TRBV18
TGTGCCAGCTCACCAAACAGCAACACAGATACGCAGTATTTT
CASSPNSNTDTQYF
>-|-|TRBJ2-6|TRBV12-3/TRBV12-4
TGTGCCAGCAGTTTGACCGGGACCCCAATCTCTGGGGCCAACGTCCTGACTTTC
CASSLTGTPISGANVLTF
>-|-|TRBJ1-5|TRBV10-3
TGTGCCATCAGTGAGTTATCGTTAAGTTACGGGGTACCTCAGCCCCAGCATTTT
CAISELSLSYGVPQPQHF
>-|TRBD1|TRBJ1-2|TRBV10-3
TGTGCCATCAGACCGGGACAGGGCCCTGGCTACACCTTC
CAIRPGQGPGYTF
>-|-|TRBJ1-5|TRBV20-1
TGCAGTGCTCCAGTCCCGGGGTATCCCCTCCATTTT
CSAPVPGYPLHF
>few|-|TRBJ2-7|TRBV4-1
TGCGCCAGCAGCCCCCTGGGGGCCCCGCAGTACTTC
CASSPLGAPQYF
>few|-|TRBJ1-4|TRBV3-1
TGTGCCAGCAGCCAAGATATGGAGGCCAGGGAAAAACTGTTTTTT
CASSQDMEAREKLFF
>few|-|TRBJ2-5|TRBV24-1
TGTGCCACCAGTGATATCCAGGGAGGATGGCGGGAGACCCAGTACTTC
CATSDIQGGWRETQYF
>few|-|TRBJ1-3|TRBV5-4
TGTGCCAGCAGCCCGAGAGAAATGGCTGGAAACACCATATATTTT
CASSPREMAGNTIYF
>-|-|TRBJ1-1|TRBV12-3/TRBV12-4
TGTGCCAGCAGGGCGGGGAGGGAAGCTTTCTTT
CASRAGREAFF
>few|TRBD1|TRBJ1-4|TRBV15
TGTGCCACCAGCAGAGATCTCCCAGGGGGCGGGGAAAAACTGTTTTTT
CATSRDLPGGGEKLFF
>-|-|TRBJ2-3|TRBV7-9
TGTGCCAGCCCCTTCCCGGGCAGCCTGGATACGCAGTATTTT
CASPFPGSLDTQYF
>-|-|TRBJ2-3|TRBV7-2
TGTGCCAGCAGCTTAGTGACGGGGGCCCCCGTAGATACGCAGTATTTT
CASSLVTGAPVDTQYF
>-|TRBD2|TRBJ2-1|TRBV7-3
TGTGCCAGCAGCTCTGCGGGGGGGCCATATGAGCAGTTCTTC
CASSSAGGPYEQFF
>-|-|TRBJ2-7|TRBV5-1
TGCGCCAGCAGCTCATTCAGGGCCTACGAGCAGTACTTC
CASSSFRAYEQYF
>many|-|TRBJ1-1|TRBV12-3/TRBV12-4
TGTGCCAGCAGTTCATCGACCCGAGGGACCACTGAAGCTTTCTTT
CASSSSTRGTTEAFF
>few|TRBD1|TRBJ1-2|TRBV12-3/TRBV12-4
TGTGCCAGCTCCCCTAAGGAGGGGGCTTGGAACTATGGCTACACCTTC
CASSPKEGAWNYGYTF
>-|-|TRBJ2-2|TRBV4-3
TGCGCCAGCAGCCAAGCTCGAGGCACCGGGGAGCTGTTTTTT
CASSQARGTGELFF
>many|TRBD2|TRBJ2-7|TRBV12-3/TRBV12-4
TGTGCCAGCAGAAACGGACTAGCGGGGGACTACGAGCAGTACTTC
CASRNGLAGDYEQYF
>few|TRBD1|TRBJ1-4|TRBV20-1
TGCAGTGCTAGAAATTACCGGGACAGTGATAATGAAAAACTGTTTTTT
CSARNYRDSDNEKLFF
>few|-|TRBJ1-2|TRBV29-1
TGCAGCGTCTCAGGCTACACCTTC
CSVSGYTF
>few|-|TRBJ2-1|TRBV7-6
TGTGCCAGCAGCTTATGGCTAGGCAGGTTAAGCTCCTACAATGAGCAGTTCTTC
CASSLWLGRLSSYNEQFF
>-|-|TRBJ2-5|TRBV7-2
TGTGCCAGCATTAGGGTCGCTCAAGAGACCCAGTACTTC
CASIRVAQETQYF
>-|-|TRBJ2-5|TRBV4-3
TGCGCCAGCAGCCAAGAAGAAGGTTGGCGCGAGACCCAGTACTTC
CASSQEEGWRETQYF
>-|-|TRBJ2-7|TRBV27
TGTGCCAGCAGTTTTCGATGGGAACGCGGACTATCCTACGAGCAGTACTTC
CASSFRWERGLSYEQYF
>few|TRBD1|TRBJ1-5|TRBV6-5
TGTGCCAGCAGTTATACGGACAGGGCTCAGCCCCAGCATTTT
CASSYTDRAQPQHF